The table lists the clone carrying this TCR beta chain with a few counts. Its antigen is not known. Germline CDR1 is SQVTM and CDR2 is ANQGSEA. J gave up 3 bases and V 6 bases, and 5 bases lay outside the gene matches. CDR3 length: 14 amino acids. This entry belongs to a study of T-cell memory formation after mild COVID-19. About the study: The study found TCR clusters largely donor specific. Overall study findings and caveats: Day 15 to 85 contractors were CD4/CD8 balanced; later expanders leaned CD4+. There were some responding clones in pre-infection memory, which suggested that cross-reactive memory had joined. SARS-CoV-2 specificity of second-wave clones peaking day 37 was unconfirmed.

Each CDR3 protein is one row after TCRdb ran MiXCR on the 5' RACE reads. The sample has approximately 490,000 distinct CDR3 sequences; around 21% are singletons. The receptor's source is an adult woman who had mild COVID-19 (a few samples of this study predate the infection). Cell type and time point are not known. The chain carries TRBV29-1 and TRBJ2-7, with 13 bases matching TRBD2. Sequencing input: PBMCs or a T cell subset sorted from them (not recorded which). Written as DNA, the CDR3 is TGCAGCGTAGGACTAGCGGGGGATTTCTACGAGCAGTACTTC. Amino acids: CSVGLAGDFYEQYF.